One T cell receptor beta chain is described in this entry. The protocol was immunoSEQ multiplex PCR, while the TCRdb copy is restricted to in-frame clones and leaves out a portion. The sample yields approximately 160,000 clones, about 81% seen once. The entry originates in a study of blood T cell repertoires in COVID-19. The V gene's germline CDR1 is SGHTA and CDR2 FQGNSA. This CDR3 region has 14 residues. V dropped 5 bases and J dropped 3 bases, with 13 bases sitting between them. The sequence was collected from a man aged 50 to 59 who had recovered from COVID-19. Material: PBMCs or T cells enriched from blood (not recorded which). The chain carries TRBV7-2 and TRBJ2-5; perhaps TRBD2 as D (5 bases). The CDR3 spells CASSLGGAKETQYF. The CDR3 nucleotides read TGTGCCAGCAGCCTCGGAGGTGCTAAAGAGACCCAGTACTTC.